The 2 T cell receptor beta chains given below trace back to one sample, sequenced in a study of cytomegalovirus exposure and HLA in healthy donors. The PCR made use of 60 Vbeta and 13 Jbeta primers. Libraries were prepared by immunoSEQ multiplex PCR; TCRdb keeps only in-frame clonotypes and omits some of them. The top ten hold 1.2% of the sample, which has about 140,000 clones, around 86% seen once. Sequencing input: PBMCs. These receptor sequences come from a female donor in good health and CMV-seronegative.

This clone occurred once. The rearrangement links TRBV2 to TRBJ1-5; 8 bases are shared with TRBD1. CDR3 length equals 13 residues. Per germline, CDR1 SNHLY and CDR2 FYNNEI. J was trimmed by 8 bases and V by 3 bases; bases with no gene match: 3. The CDR3 region has the DNA TGTGCCAGCAGTGACAGGGGGCTGGAGCCCCAGCATTTT. This gives the protein CASSDRGLEPQHF. The entire variable domain, with the rest obtained from reference TRBV2 and TRBJ1-5, is as follows: EPEVTQTPSHQVTQMGQEVILRCVPISNHLYFYWYRQILGQKVEFLVSFYNNEISEKSEIFDDQFSVERPDGSNFTLKIRSTKLEDSAMYFCASSDRGLEPQHFGDGTRLSIL.

V gene TRBV5-6 combines with J gene TRBJ1-2; the match to TRBD1 covers 9 bases. The V segment lost 2 bases and the J segment 6 bases; nucleotides outside the gene matches: 8. The length of the CDR3 is 15 residues. Germline values: CDR1 SGHDT, CDR2 YYEEEE. CDR3 protein: CASSLQGALLDGYTF. DNA for the CDR3: TGTGCCAGCAGCTTACAGGGGGCTTTATTGGATGGCTACACCTTC.